The rows below give T cell receptor beta chains drawn from one sample of a study of radiotherapy plus CTLA-4 blockade in lung cancer. Here immunoSEQ multiplex PCR was the method, and the copy in TCRdb shows in-frame clones only, minus some. Altogether roughly 35,000 clones are present, 70% to 75% being singletons, with the ten largest covering around 14%. Specimen: peripheral blood, collected from a patient treated with radiotherapy plus ipilimumab. Receptor source: a human donor with non-small cell lung cancer that progressed on radiotherapy plus ipilimumab. Both conserved end residues are part of each CDR3. A D gene is named only where the DNA matches it firmly. Clone size is given for some rows only: seen once, a few or many times, or a class if the clone is expanded.

TRBV28	TRBJ2-7	NA	medium-sized	TGTGCCAGCAGCCCCGTTCTTCTCGAGCAGTACTTC	CASSPVLLEQYF
TRBV2	TRBJ2-7	NA	NA	TGTGCCAGCGTGGGTTTCCCCGAGGAGAACGAGCAGTACTTC	CASVGFPEENEQYF
TRBV5-1	TRBJ2-1	NA	medium-sized	TGCGCCAGCAGCTTGGGTGGTGAGCAGTTCTTC	CASSLGGEQFF
TRBV2	TRBJ2-7	NA	NA	TGTGCCAGCAGTGGCCGCCGGGACACCTCCTACGAGCAGTACTTC	CASSGRRDTSYEQYF
TRBV18	TRBJ2-1	TRBD1	NA	TGTGCCAGCTGGCCGGGACAGGGGGAAGAGCAGTTCTTC	CASWPGQGEEQFF
TRBV28	TRBJ1-5	NA	few	TGTGCCAGCAGTTCCCCATATATGGACCGCGAACCCCAGCATTTT	CASSSPYMDREPQHF
TRBV27	TRBJ2-3	NA	NA	TGTGCCAGCAGTTCGCCGGGGCTGACAGATACGCAGTATTTT	CASSSPGLTDTQYF
TRBV7-3	TRBJ1-1	NA	NA	TGTGCCAGCAGCTTAGAGGTGAACACTGAAGCTTTCTTT	CASSLEVNTEAFF
TRBV19	TRBJ2-2	NA	medium-sized	TGTGCCAGTAGTATCCCCACCGCGAACACCGGGGAGCTGTTTTTT	CASSIPTANTGELFF
TRBV6-1	TRBJ2-7	NA	NA	TGTGCCACCTGGGACCCTTTTTTATACGAGCAGTACTTC	CATWDPFLYEQYF
TRBV5-4	TRBJ1-1	TRBD1	NA	TGTGCCAGCAGCTTCGACAGGGCGAAAGCTTTCTTT	CASSFDRAKAFF
TRBV2	TRBJ1-5	NA	NA	TGTGCCAGCAGTGGAGGGTGGGGAGATCAGCCCCAGCATTTT	CASSGGWGDQPQHF
TRBV30	TRBJ1-5	TRBD1	NA	TGTGCCTGGAGCGATGGGACAGGGAATCAGCCCCAGCATTTT	CAWSDGTGNQPQHF
TRBV4-1	TRBJ2-2	NA	few	TGCGCCAGCAGCCAAGACTCTTACACCGGGGAGCTGTTTTTT	CASSQDSYTGELFF
TRBV7-3	TRBJ2-3	TRBD2	NA	TGTGCCAGCAGCCTTAGGGGACTAGCGGGGCTCCCCTTCGGCGATACGCAGTATTTT	CASSLRGLAGLPFGDTQYF
TRBV5-6	TRBJ1-2	NA	NA	TGTGCCAGCAGCAGAGAAACCGGGTCTAAAAACTATGGCTACACCTTC	CASSRETGSKNYGYTF
TRBV28	TRBJ1-4	TRBD1	NA	TGTGCCAGCAGTCTCCCACGGGACAGGGTTAACGAAAAACTGTTTTTT	CASSLPRDRVNEKLFF
TRBV7-2	TRBJ1-2	NA	NA	TGTGCCAGCAGCTTAGCTGGAGGAGGTCGGGGCTACACCTTC	CASSLAGGGRGYTF
TRBV9	TRBJ2-3	TRBD2	NA	TGTGCCAGCAGCGTGGGGACTAGCGTCGCAGATACGCAGTATTTT	CASSVGTSVADTQYF
TRBV28	TRBJ2-1	TRBD1	once	TGTGCCAGCAGGGTCGGACAGGGTCCGCAGTTCTTC	CASRVGQGPQFF